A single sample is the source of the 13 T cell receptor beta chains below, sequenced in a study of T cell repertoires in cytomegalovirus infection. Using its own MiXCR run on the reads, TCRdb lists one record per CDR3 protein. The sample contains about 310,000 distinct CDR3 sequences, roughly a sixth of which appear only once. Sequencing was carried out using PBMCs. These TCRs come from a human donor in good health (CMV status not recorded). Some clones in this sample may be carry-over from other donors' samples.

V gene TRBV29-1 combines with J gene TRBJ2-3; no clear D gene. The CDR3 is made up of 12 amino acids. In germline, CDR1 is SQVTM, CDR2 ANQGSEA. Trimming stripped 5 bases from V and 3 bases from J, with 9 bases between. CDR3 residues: CSVSRPTDTQYF. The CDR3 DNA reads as TGCAGCGTTTCTAGACCTACAGATACGCAGTATTTT.

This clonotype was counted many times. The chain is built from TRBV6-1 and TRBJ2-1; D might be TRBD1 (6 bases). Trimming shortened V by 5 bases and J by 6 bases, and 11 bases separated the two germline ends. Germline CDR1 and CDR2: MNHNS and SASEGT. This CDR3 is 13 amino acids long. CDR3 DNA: TGTGCCAGCAGTCCGGGACAAAGCAATGAGCAGTTCTTC. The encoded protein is CASSPGQSNEQFF.

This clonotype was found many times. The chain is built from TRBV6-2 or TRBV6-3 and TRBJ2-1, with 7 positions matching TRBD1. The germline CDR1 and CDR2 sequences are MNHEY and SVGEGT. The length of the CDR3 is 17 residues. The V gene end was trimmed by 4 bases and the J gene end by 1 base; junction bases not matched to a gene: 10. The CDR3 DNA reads TGTGCCAGCAGTTTCCTCCGGAGGACAGGATCCTACAATGAGCAGTTCTTC. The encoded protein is CASSFLRRTGSYNEQFF.

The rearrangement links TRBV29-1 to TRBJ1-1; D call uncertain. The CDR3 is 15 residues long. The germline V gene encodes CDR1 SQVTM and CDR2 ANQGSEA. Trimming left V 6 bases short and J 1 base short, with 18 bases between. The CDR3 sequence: CSVRHQYSENTEAFF. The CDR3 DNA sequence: TGCAGCGTGCGCCACCAATACAGCGAGAACACTGAAGCTTTCTTT.

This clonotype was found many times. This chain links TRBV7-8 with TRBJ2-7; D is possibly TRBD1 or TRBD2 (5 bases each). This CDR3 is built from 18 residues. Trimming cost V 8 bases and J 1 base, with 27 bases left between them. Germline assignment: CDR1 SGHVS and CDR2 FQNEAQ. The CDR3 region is CASSEWVTAGAVSYEQYF. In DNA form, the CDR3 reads TGTGCCAGCTCGGAATGGGTGACAGCCGGGGCGGTTTCCTACGAGCAGTACTTC. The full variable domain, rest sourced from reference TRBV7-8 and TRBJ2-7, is GAGVSQSPRYKVAKRGQDVALRCDPISGHVSLFWYQQALGQGPEFLTYFQNEAQLDKSGLPSDRFFAERPEGSVSTLKIQRTQQEDSAVYLCASSEWVTAGAVSYEQYFGPGTRLTVT.

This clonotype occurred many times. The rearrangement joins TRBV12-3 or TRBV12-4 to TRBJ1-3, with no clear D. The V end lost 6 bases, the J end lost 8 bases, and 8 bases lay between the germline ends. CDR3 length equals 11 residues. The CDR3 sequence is CASSSGDTIYF. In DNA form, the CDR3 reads TGTGCCAGCAGCTCCGGGGACACCATATATTTT.

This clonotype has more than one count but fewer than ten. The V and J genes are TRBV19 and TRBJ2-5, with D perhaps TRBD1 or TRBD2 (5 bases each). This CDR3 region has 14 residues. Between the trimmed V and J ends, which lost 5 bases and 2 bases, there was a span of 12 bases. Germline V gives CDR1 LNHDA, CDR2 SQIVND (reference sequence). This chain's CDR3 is CASSLRDGQETQYF. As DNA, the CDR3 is TGTGCCAGTAGTTTGAGGGACGGGCAAGAGACCCAGTACTTC.

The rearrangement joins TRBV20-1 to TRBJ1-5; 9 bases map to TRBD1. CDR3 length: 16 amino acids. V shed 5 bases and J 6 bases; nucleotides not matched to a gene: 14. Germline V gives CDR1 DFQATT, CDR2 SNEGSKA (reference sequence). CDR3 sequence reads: CSAEPLGQGQGQPQHF. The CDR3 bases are TGCAGTGCTGAGCCCTTGGGACAGGGACAGGGTCAGCCCCAGCATTTT.

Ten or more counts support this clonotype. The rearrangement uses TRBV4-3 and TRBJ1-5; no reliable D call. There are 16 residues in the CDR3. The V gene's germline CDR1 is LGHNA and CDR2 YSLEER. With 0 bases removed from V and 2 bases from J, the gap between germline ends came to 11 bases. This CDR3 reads CASSQELGFGNQPQHF. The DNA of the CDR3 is TGCGCCAGCAGCCAAGAGCTAGGATTCGGCAATCAGCCCCAGCATTTT.

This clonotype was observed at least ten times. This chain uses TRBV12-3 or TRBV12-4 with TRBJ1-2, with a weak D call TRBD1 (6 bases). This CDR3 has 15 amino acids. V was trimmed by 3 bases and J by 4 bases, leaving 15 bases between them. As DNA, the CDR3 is TGTGCCAGCAGTTTGCGCGGGGGCGGGAGCTATGGCTACACCTTC. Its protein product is CASSLRGGGSYGYTF.

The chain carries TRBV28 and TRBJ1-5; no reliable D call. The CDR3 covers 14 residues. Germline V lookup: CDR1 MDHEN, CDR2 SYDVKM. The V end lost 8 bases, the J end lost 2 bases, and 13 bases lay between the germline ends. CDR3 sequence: CASGRPNGNQPQHF. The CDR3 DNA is TGTGCCAGCGGTCGACCAAACGGCAATCAGCCCCAGCATTTT.

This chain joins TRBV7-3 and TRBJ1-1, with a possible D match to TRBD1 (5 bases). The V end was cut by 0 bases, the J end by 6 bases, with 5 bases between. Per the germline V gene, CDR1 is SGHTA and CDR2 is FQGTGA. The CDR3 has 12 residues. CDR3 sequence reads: CASSLTQAEAFF. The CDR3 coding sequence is TGTGCCAGCAGCTTAACACAGGCTGAAGCTTTCTTT.

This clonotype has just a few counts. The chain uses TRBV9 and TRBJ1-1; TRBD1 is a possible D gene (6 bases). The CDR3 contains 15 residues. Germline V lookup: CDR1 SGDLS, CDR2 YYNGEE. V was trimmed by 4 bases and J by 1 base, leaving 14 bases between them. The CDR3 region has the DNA TGTGCCAGCAGCCCGGGGGCAGACAGGAACACTGAAGCTTTCTTT. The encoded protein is CASSPGADRNTEAFF.